The 3 T cell receptor beta chains below all came from one sample that was sequenced in a study of shared clonotypes between healthy human individuals. Some clones are missing from TCRdb's copy, which holds only in-frame ones; the method was immunoSEQ multiplex PCR. The sample has about a million clones, 77% seen once. Sequencing was done on a sample of memory CD4+ T cells from PBMCs. As for subset: CD45RA-negative fraction. The receptors derive from a man in his late teens or twenties in good health. Some clones in this sample may be carry-over from other donors' samples.

J is TRBJ2-2 and V is TRBV7-7; D may correspond to TRBD1 or TRBD2 (5 bases each). CDR3 length: 15 residues. Germline lookup yields CDR1 SSHAT and CDR2 FNYEAQ (reference sequence). Trimming removed 5 bases from V and 3 bases from J, with 13 bases in between. DNA for the CDR3: TGTGCCAGCAGCGTGTTGGGGGTTGACACCGGGGAGCTGTTTTTT. Protein: CASSVLGVDTGELFF.

V is TRBV7-2 and J is TRBJ1-2; 7 bases are a match to TRBD1. Germline V gene sequence: CDR1 SGHTA, CDR2 FQGNSA. The CDR3 has 14 amino acids. V shed 2 bases and J 7 bases; nucleotides not matched to a gene: 7. In DNA form, the CDR3 reads TGTGCCAGCAGCTTACGAGAGGGGGCCTCTGGCTACACCTTC. Its translation: CASSLREGASGYTF.

This chain links TRBV11-2 with TRBJ1-4; no clear D. The V gene's germline CDR1 is SGHAT and CDR2 FQNNGV. V lost 8 bases and J 8 bases, leaving 12 bases between the germline ends. This CDR3 region has 12 residues. CDR3 in amino acids: CASWGSGEKLFF. The DNA of the CDR3 is TGTGCCAGCTGGGGATCGGGGGAAAAACTGTTTTTT. Combining the CDR3 with reference TRBV11-2 and TRBJ1-4 gives the whole variable domain EAGVAQSPRYKIIEKRQSVAFWCNPISGHATLYWYQQILGQGPKLLIQFQNNGVVDDSQLPKDRFSAERLKGVDSTLKIQPAKLEDSAVYLCASWGSGEKLFFGSGTQLSVL.